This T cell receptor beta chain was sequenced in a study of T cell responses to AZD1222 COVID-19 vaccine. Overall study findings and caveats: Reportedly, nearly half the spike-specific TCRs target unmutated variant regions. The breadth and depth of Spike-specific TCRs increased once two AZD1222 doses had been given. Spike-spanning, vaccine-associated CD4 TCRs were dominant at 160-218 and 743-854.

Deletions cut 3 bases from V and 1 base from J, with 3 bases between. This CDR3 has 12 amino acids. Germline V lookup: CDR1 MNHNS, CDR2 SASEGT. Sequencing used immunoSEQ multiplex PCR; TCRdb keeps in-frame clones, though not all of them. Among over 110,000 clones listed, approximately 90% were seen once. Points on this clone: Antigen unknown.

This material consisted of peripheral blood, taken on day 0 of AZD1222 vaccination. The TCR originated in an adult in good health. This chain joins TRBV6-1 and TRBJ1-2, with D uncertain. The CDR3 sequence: CASSEGNYGYTF. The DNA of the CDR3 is TGTGCCAGCAGTGAGGGTAACTATGGCTACACCTTC.